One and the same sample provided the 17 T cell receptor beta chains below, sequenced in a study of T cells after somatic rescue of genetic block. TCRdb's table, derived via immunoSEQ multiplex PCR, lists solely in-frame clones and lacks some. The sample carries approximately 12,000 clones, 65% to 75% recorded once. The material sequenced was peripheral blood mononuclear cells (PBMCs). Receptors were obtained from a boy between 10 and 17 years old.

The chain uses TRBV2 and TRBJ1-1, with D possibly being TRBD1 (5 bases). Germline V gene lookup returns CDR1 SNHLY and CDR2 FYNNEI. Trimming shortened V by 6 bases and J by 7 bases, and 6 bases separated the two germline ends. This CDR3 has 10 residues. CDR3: CASRRGEAFF. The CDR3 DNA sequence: TGTGCCAGCAGGAGGGGTGAAGCTTTCTTT.

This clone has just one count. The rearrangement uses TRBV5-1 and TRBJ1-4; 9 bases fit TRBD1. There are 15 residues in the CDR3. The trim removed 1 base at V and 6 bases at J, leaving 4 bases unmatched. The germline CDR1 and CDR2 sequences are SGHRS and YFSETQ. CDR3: CASSLLGQGDEKLFF. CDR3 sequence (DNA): TGCGCCAGCAGCTTGTTGGGACAGGGCGATGAAAAACTGTTTTTT.

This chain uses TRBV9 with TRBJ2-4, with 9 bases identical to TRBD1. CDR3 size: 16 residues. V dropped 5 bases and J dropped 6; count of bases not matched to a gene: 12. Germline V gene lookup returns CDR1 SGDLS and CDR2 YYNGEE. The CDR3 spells CASSPGTGRGGNIQYF. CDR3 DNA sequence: TGTGCCAGCAGTCCCGGGACAGGGAGGGGAGGAAACATTCAGTACTTC.

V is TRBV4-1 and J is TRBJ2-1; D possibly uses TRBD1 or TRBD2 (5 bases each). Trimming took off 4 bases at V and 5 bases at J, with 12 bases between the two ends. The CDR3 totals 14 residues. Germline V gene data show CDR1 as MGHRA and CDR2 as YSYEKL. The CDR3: CASSRNRGDNEQFF. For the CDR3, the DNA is TGCGCCAGCAGCCGCAATCGAGGGGACAATGAGCAGTTCTTC.

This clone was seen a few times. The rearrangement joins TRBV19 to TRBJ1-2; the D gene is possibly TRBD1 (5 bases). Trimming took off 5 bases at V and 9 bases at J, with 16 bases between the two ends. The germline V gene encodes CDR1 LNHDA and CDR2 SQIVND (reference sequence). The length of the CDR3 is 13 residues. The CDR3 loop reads CASSAVNGGSYTF. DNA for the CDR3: TGTGCCAGTAGTGCCGTAAATGGGGGGAGCTACACCTTC.

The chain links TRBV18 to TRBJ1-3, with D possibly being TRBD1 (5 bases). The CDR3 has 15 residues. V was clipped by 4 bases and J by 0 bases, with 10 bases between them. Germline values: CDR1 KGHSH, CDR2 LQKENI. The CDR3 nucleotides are TGTGCCAGCTCACTGGACAAACGCTCTGGAAACACCATATATTTT. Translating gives CASSLDKRSGNTIYF.

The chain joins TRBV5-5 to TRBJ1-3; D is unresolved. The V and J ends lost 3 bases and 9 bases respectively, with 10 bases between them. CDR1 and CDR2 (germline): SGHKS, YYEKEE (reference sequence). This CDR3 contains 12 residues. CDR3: CASSSPPSTIYF. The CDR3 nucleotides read TGTGCCAGCAGCTCTCCCCCGAGCACCATATATTTT.

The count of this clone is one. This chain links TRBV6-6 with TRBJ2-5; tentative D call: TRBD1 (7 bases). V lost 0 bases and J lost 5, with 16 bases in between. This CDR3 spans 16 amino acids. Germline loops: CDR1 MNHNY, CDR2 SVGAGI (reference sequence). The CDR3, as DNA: TGTGCCAGCAGTTACTCGTCAGGGGGGCCAGGGGAGACCCAGTACTTC. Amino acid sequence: CASSYSSGGPGETQYF.

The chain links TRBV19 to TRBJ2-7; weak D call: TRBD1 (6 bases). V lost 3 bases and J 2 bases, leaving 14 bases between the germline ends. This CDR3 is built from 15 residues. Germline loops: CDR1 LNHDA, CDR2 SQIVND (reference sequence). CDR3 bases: TGTGCCAGTAGTATCGGGGCGACAGGAGCCTACGAGCAGTACTTC. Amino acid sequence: CASSIGATGAYEQYF.

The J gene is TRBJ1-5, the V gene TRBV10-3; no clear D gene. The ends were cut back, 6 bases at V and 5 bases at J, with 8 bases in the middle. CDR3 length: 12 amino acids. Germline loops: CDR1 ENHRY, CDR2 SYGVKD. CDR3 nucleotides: TGTGCCATCAGAGACGTAGATCAGCCCCAGCATTTT. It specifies CAIRDVDQPQHF.

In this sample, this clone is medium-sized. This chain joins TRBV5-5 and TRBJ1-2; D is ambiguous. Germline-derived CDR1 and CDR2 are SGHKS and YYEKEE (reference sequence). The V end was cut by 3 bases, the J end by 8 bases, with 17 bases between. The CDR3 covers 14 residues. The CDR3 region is CASSSEGAWRGYTF. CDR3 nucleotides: TGTGCCAGCAGCTCCGAGGGCGCCTGGCGGGGCTACACCTTC.

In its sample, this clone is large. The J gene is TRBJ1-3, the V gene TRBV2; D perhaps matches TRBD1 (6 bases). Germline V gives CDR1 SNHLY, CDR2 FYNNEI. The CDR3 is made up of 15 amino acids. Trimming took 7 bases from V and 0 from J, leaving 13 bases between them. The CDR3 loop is CASKGQGSSGNTIYF. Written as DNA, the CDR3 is TGTGCCAGCAAGGGCCAGGGGTCCTCTGGAAACACCATATATTTT. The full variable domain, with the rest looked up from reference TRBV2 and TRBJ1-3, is EPEVTQTPSHQVTQMGQEVILRCVPISNHLYFYWYRQILGQKVEFLVSFYNNEISEKSEIFDDQFSVERPDGSNFTLKIRSTKLEDSAMYFCASKGQGSSGNTIYFGEGSWLTVV.

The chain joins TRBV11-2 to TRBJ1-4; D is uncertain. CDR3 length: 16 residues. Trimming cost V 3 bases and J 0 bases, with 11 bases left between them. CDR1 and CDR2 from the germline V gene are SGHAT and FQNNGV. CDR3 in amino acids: CASSFNYNPTNEKLFF. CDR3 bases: TGTGCCAGCAGCTTTAATTATAACCCAACTAATGAAAAACTGTTTTTT.

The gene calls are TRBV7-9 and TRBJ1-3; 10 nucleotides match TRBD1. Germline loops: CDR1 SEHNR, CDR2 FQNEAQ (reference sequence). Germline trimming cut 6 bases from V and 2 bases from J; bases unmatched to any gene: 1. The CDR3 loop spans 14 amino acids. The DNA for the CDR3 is TGTGCCAGCAGGGGGACAGGGGCTGGAAACACCATATATTTT. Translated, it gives CASRGTGAGNTIYF.

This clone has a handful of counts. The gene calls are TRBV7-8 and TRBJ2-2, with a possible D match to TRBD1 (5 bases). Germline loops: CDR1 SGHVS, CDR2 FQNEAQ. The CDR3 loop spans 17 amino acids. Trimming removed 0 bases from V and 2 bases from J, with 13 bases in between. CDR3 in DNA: TGTGCCAGCAGCTTAGCCACGTTGGGGCCAAACACCGGGGAGCTGTTTTTT. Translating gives CASSLATLGPNTGELFF.

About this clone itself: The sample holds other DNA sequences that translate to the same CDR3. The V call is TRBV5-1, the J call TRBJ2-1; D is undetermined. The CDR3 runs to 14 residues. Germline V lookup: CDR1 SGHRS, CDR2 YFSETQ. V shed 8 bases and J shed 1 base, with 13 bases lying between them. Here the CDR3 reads CASRPAGSYNEQFF. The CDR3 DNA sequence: TGCGCCAGTAGACCCGCTGGGTCCTACAATGAGCAGTTCTTC.

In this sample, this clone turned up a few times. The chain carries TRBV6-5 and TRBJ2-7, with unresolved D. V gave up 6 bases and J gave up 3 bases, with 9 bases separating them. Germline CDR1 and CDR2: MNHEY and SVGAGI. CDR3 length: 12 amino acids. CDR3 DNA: TGTGCCAGCAGCCCGACTCACTACGAGCAGTACTTC. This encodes CASSPTHYEQYF.